Listed below are T cell receptor beta chains from one sample, sequenced in a study of blood T cells in healthy people across ages. TCRdb recomputed calls from the 5' RACE reads with MiXCR, one row per CDR3 protein. The sample has 600,000 to 900,000 distinct CDR3 sequences; under 30% are singletons. These data also formed part of another study, on T cells of mothers and their children.

Input material: blood. The receptors shown here come from a boy younger than 18 in good health. Both conserved end residues are part of each CDR3. Fields, in order: CDR3 DNA, CDR3 protein, clone size, D gene, V gene, J gene. A D gene is named only where the DNA matches it firmly. The size of a clone is reported for some rows only, either as once, few or many, or as a class for expanded clones.

cdr3_nt: TGTGCCAGCAGCTTGGTAGCGGGGGCCCCCCGGGAGACCCAGTACTTC; cdr3_aa: CASSLVAGAPRETQYF; clone_size: NA; d_call: TRBD2; v_call: TRBV5-5; j_call: TRBJ2-5
cdr3_nt: TGTGCCAGCAGCTTGGAGGGGGAGACCTACTACGAGCAGTACTTC; cdr3_aa: CASSLEGETYYEQYF; clone_size: few; d_call: NA; v_call: TRBV5-5; j_call: TRBJ2-7
cdr3_nt: TGTGCCAGCCGGGGACCGCCCAGGGTCTACGAGCAGTACTTC; cdr3_aa: CASRGPPRVYEQYF; clone_size: few; d_call: NA; v_call: TRBV7-2; j_call: TRBJ2-7
cdr3_nt: TGTGCCAGCAGCTTAAGTCACTTAATAGAGACCCAGTACTTC; cdr3_aa: CASSLSHLIETQYF; clone_size: NA; d_call: NA; v_call: TRBV7-2; j_call: TRBJ2-5
cdr3_nt: TGCAGCGTTGAAGGGACAGGGGCCACAGATACGCAGTATTTT; cdr3_aa: CSVEGTGATDTQYF; clone_size: few; d_call: TRBD1; v_call: TRBV29-1; j_call: TRBJ2-3
cdr3_nt: TGTGCCAGTAGTACGACAGTCCATATTGGCGAGCAGTACTTC; cdr3_aa: CASSTTVHIGEQYF; clone_size: few; d_call: NA; v_call: TRBV19; j_call: TRBJ2-7
cdr3_nt: TGTGCCAGCAGCCCAGGCACATCGGAGGAAAAACTGTTTTTT; cdr3_aa: CASSPGTSEEKLFF; clone_size: NA; d_call: NA; v_call: TRBV9; j_call: TRBJ1-4
cdr3_nt: TGTGCCAGCAGCCGAACGGGGGCGAGTGGAAACACCATATATTTT; cdr3_aa: CASSRTGASGNTIYF; clone_size: few; d_call: NA; v_call: TRBV9; j_call: TRBJ1-3
cdr3_nt: TGCGCCAGCAGCGCGGGGGGGGATTACCACCCTTATGGCTACACCTTC; cdr3_aa: CASSAGGDYHPYGYTF; clone_size: NA; d_call: NA; v_call: TRBV5-1; j_call: TRBJ1-2
cdr3_nt: TGTGCCAGCAGCAGACGGGGGACTGAAGCTTTCTTT; cdr3_aa: CASSRRGTEAFF; clone_size: NA; d_call: NA; v_call: TRBV12-3/TRBV12-4; j_call: TRBJ1-1
cdr3_nt: TGCGCCAGCCTGGACAGGTCTAGCTCCTACAATGAGCAGTTCTTC; cdr3_aa: CASLDRSSSYNEQFF; clone_size: few; d_call: TRBD1; v_call: TRBV5-1; j_call: TRBJ2-1
cdr3_nt: TGTGCCAGCAGCCTTGGTCGGGGGGGGGAAAAATACAATGAGCAGTTCTTC; cdr3_aa: CASSLGRGGEKYNEQFF; clone_size: NA; d_call: TRBD2; v_call: TRBV7-8; j_call: TRBJ2-1
cdr3_nt: TGTGCCAGCACCCGGCGGGGGGGGCACTACAATGAGCAGTTCTTC; cdr3_aa: CASTRRGGHYNEQFF; clone_size: few; d_call: TRBD2; v_call: TRBV12-3/TRBV12-4; j_call: TRBJ2-1
cdr3_nt: TGTGCCAGCAGCTTACGGACTAGCGGACATGAGAAGTTCTTC; cdr3_aa: CASSLRTSGHEKFF; clone_size: NA; d_call: TRBD2; v_call: TRBV5-6; j_call: TRBJ2-1
cdr3_nt: TGCGCCAGCAGCCAAGTTTTTACAGGGGACTCCTATGGCTACACCTTC; cdr3_aa: CASSQVFTGDSYGYTF; clone_size: NA; d_call: TRBD1; v_call: TRBV4-1; j_call: TRBJ1-2
cdr3_nt: TGTGCCAGCAGCCAAGATCGGCGAGTGTTTCCGTACCAAGAGACCCAGTACTTC; cdr3_aa: CASSQDRRVFPYQETQYF; clone_size: NA; d_call: NA; v_call: TRBV14; j_call: TRBJ2-5
cdr3_nt: TGCGCCAGCATGGGGCAGCCAAACACCGGGGAGCTGTTTTTT; cdr3_aa: CASMGQPNTGELFF; clone_size: few; d_call: NA; v_call: TRBV5-1; j_call: TRBJ2-2
cdr3_nt: TGTGCCAGTAGGCCCAGGGGGGATGAAAAACTGTTTTTT; cdr3_aa: CASRPRGDEKLFF; clone_size: NA; d_call: TRBD1; v_call: TRBV19; j_call: TRBJ1-4
cdr3_nt: TGTGCCAGCAGCGTTGGACGGCATAACACCGGGGAGCTGTTTTTT; cdr3_aa: CASSVGRHNTGELFF; clone_size: NA; d_call: NA; v_call: TRBV7-3; j_call: TRBJ2-2
cdr3_nt: TGTGCCAGCAGTCCCCCCGGGACTACGCGAGAGACCCAGTACTTC; cdr3_aa: CASSPPGTTRETQYF; clone_size: NA; d_call: TRBD2; v_call: TRBV12-3/TRBV12-4; j_call: TRBJ2-5
cdr3_nt: TGTGCCAGCAGTTTATTGTCGGTAGGGGAGACCCAGTACTTC; cdr3_aa: CASSLLSVGETQYF; clone_size: NA; d_call: NA; v_call: TRBV12-3/TRBV12-4; j_call: TRBJ2-5
cdr3_nt: TGCGCCAGCAGCCCTTCAGCGGGGAAGGAGACCCAGTACTTC; cdr3_aa: CASSPSAGKETQYF; clone_size: NA; d_call: TRBD2; v_call: TRBV5-1; j_call: TRBJ2-5
cdr3_nt: TGCAGTGCGGCAAGACGGAGGGCCTACGACACGACCCAGTACTTC; cdr3_aa: CSAARRRAYDTTQYF; clone_size: NA; d_call: NA; v_call: TRBV20-1; j_call: TRBJ2-5
cdr3_nt: TGCAGCGTTGAAGATAGTAGGGGATTAGAGACCCAGTACTTC; cdr3_aa: CSVEDSRGLETQYF; clone_size: NA; d_call: NA; v_call: TRBV29-1; j_call: TRBJ2-5
cdr3_nt: TGCAGTGCTCTGCTTCCCGGCAATGAGCAGTTCTTC; cdr3_aa: CSALLPGNEQFF; clone_size: NA; d_call: NA; v_call: TRBV20-1; j_call: TRBJ2-1
cdr3_nt: TGTGCTAGTGGTTTTACTCTCAGGGATACTAAAAACATTCAGTACTTC; cdr3_aa: CASGFTLRDTKNIQYF; clone_size: NA; d_call: NA; v_call: TRBV12-5; j_call: TRBJ2-4
cdr3_nt: TGTGCCAGCGGAGCTAGCGGGGGGGCCGCGACCCAGTACTTC; cdr3_aa: CASGASGGAATQYF; clone_size: NA; d_call: TRBD2; v_call: TRBV6-2/TRBV6-3; j_call: TRBJ2-5
cdr3_nt: TGTGCCAGCAGACTGAGCGGGGGGGATTCCTACGAGCAGTACTTC; cdr3_aa: CASRLSGGDSYEQYF; clone_size: NA; d_call: TRBD2; v_call: TRBV27; j_call: TRBJ2-7
cdr3_nt: TGTGCCATCAGTGCCCGGGGACAGCAAGAGACCCAGTACTTC; cdr3_aa: CAISARGQQETQYF; clone_size: NA; d_call: TRBD1; v_call: TRBV10-3; j_call: TRBJ2-5
cdr3_nt: TGTGCCAGCAGTCTAATCTTGGGTCCTAATCAGCCCCAGCATTTT; cdr3_aa: CASSLILGPNQPQHF; clone_size: NA; d_call: NA; v_call: TRBV27; j_call: TRBJ1-5
cdr3_nt: TGCGCCAGCAGCTTGGTTGGGACAGGGGCCTACGAGCAGTACTTC; cdr3_aa: CASSLVGTGAYEQYF; clone_size: few; d_call: TRBD1; v_call: TRBV5-1; j_call: TRBJ2-7
cdr3_nt: TGTGCCAGCAGTCCCGGGACAGGGCCCCCCCCCTACGAGCAGTACTTC; cdr3_aa: CASSPGTGPPPYEQYF; clone_size: few; d_call: TRBD1; v_call: TRBV28; j_call: TRBJ2-7
cdr3_nt: TGCGCCAGCAGCTTGGTCTCAGAAAACATTCAGTACTTC; cdr3_aa: CASSLVSENIQYF; clone_size: NA; d_call: NA; v_call: TRBV5-1; j_call: TRBJ2-4
cdr3_nt: TGTGCCTGGAGTGTTGGCAGGGAGAAGGATGGCTACACCTTC; cdr3_aa: CAWSVGREKDGYTF; clone_size: NA; d_call: NA; v_call: TRBV30; j_call: TRBJ1-2
cdr3_nt: TGTGCCAGCAGCCCGGGACAGCATAACTGTGGCTACACCTTC; cdr3_aa: CASSPGQHNCGYTF; clone_size: few; d_call: TRBD1; v_call: TRBV11-1; j_call: TRBJ1-2
cdr3_nt: TGCAGTGCCCGGACAGCCTACGATACGCAGTATTTT; cdr3_aa: CSARTAYDTQYF; clone_size: NA; d_call: NA; v_call: TRBV20-1; j_call: TRBJ2-3
cdr3_nt: TGCAGCGTTGAAGGTAGCGAAAACACCATATATTTT; cdr3_aa: CSVEGSENTIYF; clone_size: few; d_call: NA; v_call: TRBV29-1; j_call: TRBJ1-3
cdr3_nt: TGTGCCAGCAGCCAGACAGTCTCACTGCAAGAGACCCAGTACTTC; cdr3_aa: CASSQTVSLQETQYF; clone_size: NA; d_call: NA; v_call: TRBV27; j_call: TRBJ2-5
cdr3_nt: TGTGCCAGCAGCTCCTCTAGCGGCAGACCCTACGAGCAGTACTTC; cdr3_aa: CASSSSSGRPYEQYF; clone_size: NA; d_call: TRBD2; v_call: TRBV13; j_call: TRBJ2-7
cdr3_nt: TGTGCCAGCTCACCCCAGGGACAGGGGGCAAACGAGCAGTACTTC; cdr3_aa: CASSPQGQGANEQYF; clone_size: few; d_call: TRBD1; v_call: TRBV18; j_call: TRBJ2-7
cdr3_nt: TGCAGCGTTGGGGCGGGAGTCCAAGAGACCCAGTACTTC; cdr3_aa: CSVGAGVQETQYF; clone_size: few; d_call: TRBD2; v_call: TRBV29-1; j_call: TRBJ2-5
cdr3_nt: TGTGCCAGCAGTTTCCTCCGGGACAGGGGGACGAAAATCCTGAACACTGAAGCTTTCTTT; cdr3_aa: CASSFLRDRGTKILNTEAFF; clone_size: NA; d_call: TRBD1; v_call: TRBV28; j_call: TRBJ1-1
cdr3_nt: TGCGCCAGCAGCACCGGGACTAGCGGGGGGAGCTCCTACAATGAGCAGTTCTTC; cdr3_aa: CASSTGTSGGSSYNEQFF; clone_size: NA; d_call: TRBD2; v_call: TRBV5-1; j_call: TRBJ2-1
cdr3_nt: TGTGCCAGCCTCCCGGGATTCTCTGGGGCCAACGTCCTGACTTTC; cdr3_aa: CASLPGFSGANVLTF; clone_size: NA; d_call: NA; v_call: TRBV6-1; j_call: TRBJ2-6
cdr3_nt: TGCGCCAGCAGCGTAACGTCTAAGAACACTGAAGCTTTCTTT; cdr3_aa: CASSVTSKNTEAFF; clone_size: NA; d_call: NA; v_call: TRBV10-2; j_call: TRBJ1-1
cdr3_nt: TGCAGTGCTAGAGCCGGCAGCGGGGGGGCCCAAGATACGCAGTATTTT; cdr3_aa: CSARAGSGGAQDTQYF; clone_size: few; d_call: TRBD2; v_call: TRBV20-1; j_call: TRBJ2-3
cdr3_nt: TGTGCCAGCAGCTTAGACTTCGGCCTGAGCCTGGCAGCTTTCTTT; cdr3_aa: CASSLDFGLSLAAFF; clone_size: NA; d_call: NA; v_call: TRBV7-2; j_call: TRBJ1-1
cdr3_nt: TGTGCCAGCAGACTCAGCCAGGAGACCCAGTACTTC; cdr3_aa: CASRLSQETQYF; clone_size: few; d_call: NA; v_call: TRBV2; j_call: TRBJ2-5
cdr3_nt: TGCAGTGCTTTAGCGGGGGTTTACCAAGAGACCCAGTACTTC; cdr3_aa: CSALAGVYQETQYF; clone_size: NA; d_call: TRBD2; v_call: TRBV20-1; j_call: TRBJ2-5
cdr3_nt: TGTGCCAGCAGGGGGATTGGAGGCGCCCCCTACGAGCAGTACTTC; cdr3_aa: CASRGIGGAPYEQYF; clone_size: NA; d_call: NA; v_call: TRBV6-2/TRBV6-3; j_call: TRBJ2-7
cdr3_nt: TGTGCCAGCTCCGCTTCCGGGACAGGGGTTCAGCCCCAGCATTTT; cdr3_aa: CASSASGTGVQPQHF; clone_size: NA; d_call: TRBD1; v_call: TRBV2; j_call: TRBJ1-5
cdr3_nt: TGTGCCACCCGACAGGAGAGTAATGAAAAACTGTTTTTT; cdr3_aa: CATRQESNEKLFF; clone_size: once; d_call: NA; v_call: TRBV10-3; j_call: TRBJ1-4
cdr3_nt: TGTGCCAGCAGTGTTCGGCGGGCTTCGGGGACCCAGTACTTC; cdr3_aa: CASSVRRASGTQYF; clone_size: few; d_call: NA; v_call: TRBV2; j_call: TRBJ2-5
cdr3_nt: TGCGCCAGCAGCCTGGGGTACAATAGCGGTTCCCAAGAGACCCAGTACTTC; cdr3_aa: CASSLGYNSGSQETQYF; clone_size: NA; d_call: NA; v_call: TRBV5-1; j_call: TRBJ2-5
cdr3_nt: TGTGCCAGCAGCGCGGGACTTAATCACCAAGAGACCCAGTACTTC; cdr3_aa: CASSAGLNHQETQYF; clone_size: NA; d_call: NA; v_call: TRBV7-9; j_call: TRBJ2-5
cdr3_nt: TGCAGCGCTCTGGGCTCTGGGGCCAACGTCCTGACTTTC; cdr3_aa: CSALGSGANVLTF; clone_size: NA; d_call: NA; v_call: TRBV29-1; j_call: TRBJ2-6
cdr3_nt: TGTGCCTGGAGTGTCGGGACGGCGAGCGAAAAACTGTTTTTT; cdr3_aa: CAWSVGTASEKLFF; clone_size: few; d_call: NA; v_call: TRBV30; j_call: TRBJ1-4